These 11 T cell receptor beta chains share one sample of origin, sequenced in a study of response to subunit inactivated influenza vaccine. MiXCR, applied by TCRdb to the RT-PCR reads, yields one record per CDR3 protein. The sample comprises 500,000 to 650,000 distinct CDR3 sequences, 6% to 9% of which are singletons, and over 10% rests with the top ten. Sequences were derived from PBMCs from blood, sampled around 25 months after vaccination. These TCRs come from a man between 50 and 75 years old who received an inactivated influenza vaccine.

The chain links TRBV6-6 to TRBJ1-1; D unresolved. Germline CDR1 MNHNY, CDR2 SVGAGI (reference sequence). This CDR3 comprises 12 residues. Trimming removed 5 bases from V and 1 base from J, with 5 bases in between. CDR3 coding DNA: TGTGCCAGCAGTCCAACGAACACTGAAGCTTTCTTT. This sequence encodes CASSPTNTEAFF.

This clonotype was seen a few times. V is TRBV7-2 and J is TRBJ1-1; perhaps TRBD1 as D (6 bases). The CDR3 contains 15 residues. CDR1 is SGHTA, CDR2 FQGNSA, per germline. With 7 bases removed from V and 0 bases from J, the gap between germline ends came to 15 bases. In nucleotides, the CDR3 is TGTGCCAGCAAAAGAAGGGGGGTGCTGAACACTGAAGCTTTCTTT. Amino acid sequence: CASKRRGVLNTEAFF.

This clonotype was seen many times. The rearrangement joins TRBV7-8 to TRBJ2-3, with 8 bases matching TRBD2. With V trimmed by 2 bases and J by 1 base, 5 bases remained unmatched. CDR1 SGHVS and CDR2 FQNEAQ come from the germline V gene. The CDR3 sequence is 16 residues long. The CDR3 DNA reads TGTGCCAGCAGCTTAACCGGGACTAGGGGCACAGATACGCAGTATTTT. Amino acid sequence: CASSLTGTRGTDTQYF.

This clonotype was seen a few times. The chain employs TRBV29-1 and TRBJ2-3, with 7 bases fitting TRBD1. The germline CDR1 and CDR2 sequences are SQVTM and ANQGSEA. Germline trimming cut 6 bases from V and 0 bases from J; bases unmatched to any gene: 6. This CDR3 has 14 amino acids. Here the CDR3 DNA reads TGCAGCGTCCCCGGGACAGCTAGCACAGATACGCAGTATTTT. Translating it yields CSVPGTASTDTQYF.

There are many counts of this clonotype. V usage is TRBV20-1 and J usage is TRBJ1-1, with D possibly TRBD1 on 6 matching bases. V was shortened by 6 bases and J by 3 bases, with 17 bases between the two germline ends. From germline, CDR1 is DFQATT and CDR2 SNEGSKA (reference sequence). The CDR3 contains 14 residues. CDR3 DNA sequence: TGCAGTGCCCCCAAAGGGGGATGGGACACTGAAGCTTTCTTT. It encodes CSAPKGGWDTEAFF.

In this sample, this clonotype turned up many times. CDR3 nucleotide sequence: TGTGCCAGCAGCGTGGACAGGGTTGGGGCCCTCCACTTT. Translation: CASSVDRVGALHF. The chain links TRBV7-3 to TRBJ1-6, with TRBD1 matching 8 bases. Germline values: CDR1 SGHTA, CDR2 FQGTGA. The CDR3 spans 13 residues. V was clipped by 5 bases and J by 14 bases; unmatched bases: 8.

The rearrangement uses TRBV6-2 or TRBV6-3 and TRBJ2-1; TRBD2 aligns across 15 bases. The CDR3 covers 20 residues. The ends lost 0 bases at V and 2 bases at J; junction bases unmatched: 8. Per germline, CDR1 MNHEY and CDR2 SVGEGT. The CDR3 DNA follows: TGTGCCAGCAGTTACTCGAGGACTAGCGGGGGGGCCTTCCCCTACAATGAGCAGTTCTTC. It yields the protein CASSYSRTSGGAFPYNEQFF.

There are a few counts of this clonotype. This chain uses TRBV28 with TRBJ2-2; D tentatively fits TRBD1 or TRBD2 (5 bases each). V lost 5 bases and J lost 6, with 19 bases in between. The CDR3 sequence is 16 residues long. Germline CDR1 reads MDHEN; CDR2 reads SYDVKM. The chain's CDR3 is CASSEPGRRFPGELFF. CDR3 sequence (DNA): TGTGCCAGCAGTGAACCGGGACGCCGGTTCCCCGGGGAGCTGTTTTTT.

This clonotype was observed many times. The CDR3 spells CKPGLAHQETQYF. In DNA form, the CDR3 reads TGCAAACCCGGACTAGCGCATCAAGAGACCCAGTACTTC. The gene calls are TRBV20-1 and TRBJ2-5; TRBD2 agrees at 9 bases. From germline, CDR1 is DFQATT and CDR2 SNEGSKA (reference sequence). The CDR3 runs to 13 residues.

This clonotype has at least ten counts. J is TRBJ2-7 and V is TRBV10-2; 11 bases match TRBD1. The CDR3 is 16 residues long. The germline V gene has CDR1 WSHSY and CDR2 SAAADI. The V gene end was trimmed by 5 bases and the J gene end by 9 bases; junction bases not matched to a gene: 15. CDR3 sequence reads: CASSNTPGTGGKGQYF. As DNA, the CDR3 is TGCGCCAGCAGTAATACTCCCGGGACAGGGGGGAAAGGGCAGTACTTC.

The V and J genes are TRBV3-1 and TRBJ2-1, with D tentatively TRBD1 (6 bases). The germline CDR1 and CDR2 sequences are LGHDT and YNNKEL (reference sequence). This CDR3 is 14 amino acids long. Deletions cut 4 bases from V and 7 bases from J, with 14 bases between. CDR3 in DNA: TGTGCCAGCAGCCCCCGGGACAAAGGAAATGAGCAGTTCTTC. This codes for CASSPRDKGNEQFF.